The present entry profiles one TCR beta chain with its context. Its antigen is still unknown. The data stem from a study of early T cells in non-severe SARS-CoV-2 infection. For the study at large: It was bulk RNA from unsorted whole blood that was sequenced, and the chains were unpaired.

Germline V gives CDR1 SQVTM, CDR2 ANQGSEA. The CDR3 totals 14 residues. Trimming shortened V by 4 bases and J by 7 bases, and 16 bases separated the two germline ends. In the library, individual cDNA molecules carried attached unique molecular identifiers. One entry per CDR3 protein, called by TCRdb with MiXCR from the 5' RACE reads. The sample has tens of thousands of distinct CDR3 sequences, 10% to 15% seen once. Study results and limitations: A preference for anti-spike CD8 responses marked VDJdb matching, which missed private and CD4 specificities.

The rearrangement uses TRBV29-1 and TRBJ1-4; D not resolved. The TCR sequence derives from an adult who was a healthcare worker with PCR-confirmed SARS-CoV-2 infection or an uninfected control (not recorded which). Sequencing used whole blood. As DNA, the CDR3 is TGCAGCGTTGCCCCTCGGAAGAGCACTGAAAAACTGTTTTTT. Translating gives CSVAPRKSTEKLFF. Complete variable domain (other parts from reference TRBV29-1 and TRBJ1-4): SAVISQKPSRDICQRGTSLTIQCQVDSQVTMMFWYRQQPGQSLTLIATANQGSEATYESGFVIDKFPISRPNLTFSTLTVSNMSPEDSSIYLCSVAPRKSTEKLFFGSGTQLSVL.